Only a few counts were recorded for the clone carrying this T cell receptor beta chain. The time point denotes: persistent/refractory GD, antithyroid drugs over 5 years with positive TRAb. From PBMCs, RNA was extracted and then used to make the TCR library. These data originate in a study of regulatory T cells in long-lasting Graves disease. Through Arm-PCR of CDR3 regions and iRepertoire HTBI primers, TCR beta libraries were built. TCRdb re-analysed the multiplex PCR reads in MiXCR, keeping a single row per CDR3 protein. The sample shows about 470,000 distinct CDR3 sequences, roughly 20% of them seen only once. V shed 4 bases, J shed 6 bases, and the junction held 5 bases outside the gene matches. The CDR3 spans 13 residues. CDR1 SGHRS and CDR2 YFSETQ come from the germline V gene.

The sample here was peripheral blood mononuclear cells (PBMCs), taken when the disease was refractory, from a patient treated with antithyroid drugs. This receptor was identified in a female donor with Graves disease. The chain uses TRBV5-1 and TRBJ2-7, with TRBD1 identical over 9 bases. CDR3: CASSAGTGLEQYF. CDR3 bases: TGCGCCAGCAGCGCCGGGACAGGGCTCGAGCAGTACTTC.